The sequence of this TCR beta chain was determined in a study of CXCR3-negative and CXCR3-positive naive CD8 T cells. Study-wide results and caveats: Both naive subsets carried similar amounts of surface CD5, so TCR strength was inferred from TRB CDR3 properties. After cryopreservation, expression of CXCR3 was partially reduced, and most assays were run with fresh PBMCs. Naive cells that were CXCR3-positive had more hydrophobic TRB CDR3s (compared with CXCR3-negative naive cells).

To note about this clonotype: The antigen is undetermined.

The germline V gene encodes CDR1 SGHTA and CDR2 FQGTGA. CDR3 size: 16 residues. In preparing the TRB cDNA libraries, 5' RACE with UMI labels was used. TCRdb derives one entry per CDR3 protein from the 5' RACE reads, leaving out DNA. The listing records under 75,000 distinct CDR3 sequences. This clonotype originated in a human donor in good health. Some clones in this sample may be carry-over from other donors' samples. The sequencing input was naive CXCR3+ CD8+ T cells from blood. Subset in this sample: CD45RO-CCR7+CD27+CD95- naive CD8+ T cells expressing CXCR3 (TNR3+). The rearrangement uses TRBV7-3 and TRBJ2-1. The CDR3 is CASSSRKGDSYNEQFF.